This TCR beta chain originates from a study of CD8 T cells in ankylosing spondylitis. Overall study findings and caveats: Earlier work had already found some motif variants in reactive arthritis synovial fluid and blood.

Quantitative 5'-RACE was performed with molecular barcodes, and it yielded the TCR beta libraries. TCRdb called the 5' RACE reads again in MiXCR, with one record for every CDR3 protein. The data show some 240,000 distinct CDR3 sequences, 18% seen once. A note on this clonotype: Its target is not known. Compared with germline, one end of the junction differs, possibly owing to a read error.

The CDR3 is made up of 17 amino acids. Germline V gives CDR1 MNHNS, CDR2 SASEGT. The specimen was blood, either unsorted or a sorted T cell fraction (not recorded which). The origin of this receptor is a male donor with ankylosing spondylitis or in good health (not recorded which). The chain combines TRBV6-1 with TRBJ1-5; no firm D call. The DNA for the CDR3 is TGTGCCAGCGTCCTACCCCCTGGGAGGTATAGCAAACAGCCCCAGCATTTT. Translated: CASVLPPGRYSKQPQHF.